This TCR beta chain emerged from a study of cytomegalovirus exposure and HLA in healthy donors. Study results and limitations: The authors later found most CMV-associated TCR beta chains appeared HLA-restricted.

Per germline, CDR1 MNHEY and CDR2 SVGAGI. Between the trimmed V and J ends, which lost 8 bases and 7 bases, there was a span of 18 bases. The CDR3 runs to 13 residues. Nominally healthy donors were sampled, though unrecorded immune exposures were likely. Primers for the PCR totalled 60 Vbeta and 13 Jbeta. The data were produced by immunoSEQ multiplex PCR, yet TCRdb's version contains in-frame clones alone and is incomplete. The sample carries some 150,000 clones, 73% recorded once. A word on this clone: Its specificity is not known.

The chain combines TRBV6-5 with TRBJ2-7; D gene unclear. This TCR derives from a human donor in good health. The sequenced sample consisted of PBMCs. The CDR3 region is CASSFMTGHEQYF. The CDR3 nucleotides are TGTGCCAGCTCCTTCATGACTGGTCATGAGCAGTACTTC.